Here is one T cell receptor beta chain with its context. This clonotype came up many times. The target of this receptor is not known. No clone much larger than this one lies a single base away; base qualities are absent. The sample comes from a study of T-cell reconstitution after alpha-beta-depleted transplantation in children listed by TCRdb under 2016. With regard to the full study: T-cell immune reconstitution after TCRalphabeta/CD19-depleted allogeneic hematopoietic cell transplantation in children was quantitatively tracked in the study by means of TCR repertoire profiling.

The method behind the library was PCR. Sequencing was performed on an Illumina HiSeq 2500. To normalize quantification of the TCRbeta repertoire, the TCR libraries were built with molecular barcoding that relied on unique molecular identifiers. The public sequencing data were trimmed at Q25 with fastp and processed into clonotypes with MiXCR by TCRdb, which kept only in-frame beta chains. Each record represents a unique CDR3 protein, reported with the most common genes and DNA among its rows. The sample table records some 190,000 distinct CDR3 sequences; around 10% of these occur just once. Of the sample, less than 15% is held by the ten largest clones. Per the publication, the treatment or condition label means: allogeneic hematopoietic cell transplantation with graft depleted of TCRalphabeta T cells and CD19 B cells. The transplant recipients were children given TCRalphabeta/CD19-depleted allogeneic hematopoietic cell grafts.

The full study reports these points: In some patients, high TCRbeta diversity at day 60 was attributed to recipient T cells and intrathymic progenitors that had survived conditioning. The frequencies of hyperexpanded clones fell over the following months, and after one year, T-cell counts and TCRbeta diversity were mostly attributed to newly produced T cells. The apparently early alphabetaT-cell count recovery about two months after transplant was reportedly dependent on only several hundred rapidly expanded clones derived from non-depleted graft cells.

At the junction V is shortened by 6 bases and J by 12 bases, with 15 bases in between. The CDR3 runs 12 residues from the cysteine to the phenylalanine. The read is trimmed to its CDR3 DNA, 36 bases read in frame from base 1. The source was PBMCs, collected before TCRalphabeta/CD19-depleted stem cell transplant. Here the chain combines TRBV12-3 or TRBV12-4 and TRBJ2-1; no confident D gene assignment can be made. This TCR came from a boy between 2 and 15 years old with acute myeloid leukemia, due to receive a stem cell transplant. The CDR3 region reads CASSSFDNRQFF. The bases are TGTGCCAGCAGCTCGTTTGACAACCGGCAGTTCTTC.